This entry lists 18 T cell receptor beta chains sequenced from one sample in a study of T-cell memory formation after mild COVID-19. TCRdb re-called the 5' RACE reads with MiXCR, one entry per CDR3 protein. The sample holds about 430,000 distinct CDR3 sequences, 18% seen once. The specimen sequenced was PBMCs or a T cell subset sorted from them (not recorded which). These receptors originate from a man aged 18 to 35 who had mild COVID-19 (a few samples of this study predate the infection). Cell type and time point are not known.

This clonotype was picked up a small number of times. The rearrangement links TRBV12-3 or TRBV12-4 to TRBJ1-2; 7 nucleotides match TRBD1. The CDR3 is made up of 15 amino acids. Trimming took 5 bases from V and 7 from J; bases not matched to a gene: 13. In DNA form, the CDR3 reads TGTGCCAGCAGTAGGACAGGAAAGGGGAACAGTGGCTACACCTTC. It codes for CASSRTGKGNSGYTF.

V is TRBV19 and J is TRBJ2-2; D call uncertain. The CDR3 has 16 amino acids. CDR1 LNHDA and CDR2 SQIVND come from the germline V gene (reference sequence). V was shortened by 3 bases and J by 0 bases, with 11 bases between the two germline ends. CDR3 bases: TGTGCCAGTAGTATTTACAGACCAACGAACACCGGGGAGCTGTTTTTT. It yields the protein CASSIYRPTNTGELFF.

This rearrangement joins TRBV5-1 to TRBJ1-1, with unresolved D. The V gene's germline CDR1 is SGHRS and CDR2 YFSETQ. This CDR3 is 14 amino acids long. V lost 1 base, J lost 1 base, and 8 bases lay in between. In DNA form, the CDR3 reads TGCGCCAGCAGCTTGAGTGCCACGAACACTGAAGCTTTCTTT. Protein: CASSLSATNTEAFF.

J is TRBJ1-2 and V is TRBV7-2; D unresolved. The length of the CDR3 is 13 residues. Trimming pared 0 bases from V and 4 bases from J, leaving 6 bases between. Germline CDR1 reads SGHTA; CDR2 reads FQGNSA. CDR3 residues: CASSLALVYGYTF. The CDR3 nucleotides read TGTGCCAGCAGCTTAGCGTTGGTCTATGGCTACACCTTC.

This clonotype was found a few times. This chain joins TRBV20-1 and TRBJ1-5; the D is unclear. The germline CDR1 and CDR2 sequences are DFQATT and SNEGSKA (reference sequence). The CDR3 is 13 residues long. Trimming pared 3 bases from V and 9 bases from J, leaving 15 bases between. In DNA, the CDR3 is TGCAGTGCTAGTTCCCCCCCAGATAGGCCCCAGCATTTT. Amino acids: CSASSPPDRPQHF.

This clonotype was seen a handful of times. J is TRBJ2-1 and V is TRBV6-4; TRBD1 might be the D (6 bases). Trimming took off 2 bases at V and 6 bases at J, with 8 bases between the two ends. This CDR3 spans 13 amino acids. Per the germline V gene, CDR1 is MRHNA and CDR2 is SNTAGT. CDR3 nucleotides: TGTGCCAGCAGTGACGGCAGGGGCAATGAGCAGTTCTTC. Amino acid sequence: CASSDGRGNEQFF.

This clonotype showed up just a few times. V usage is TRBV5-1 and J usage is TRBJ2-1; tentative D call: TRBD2 (7 bases). Germline-derived CDR1 and CDR2 are SGHRS and YFSETQ. This CDR3 spans 12 amino acids. V dropped 2 bases and J dropped 8 bases, with 8 bases sitting between them. CDR3 nucleotide sequence: TGCGCCAGCAGCTTCGGGGGGCATGAGCAGTTCTTC. This sequence encodes CASSFGGHEQFF.

The J gene is TRBJ2-7, the V gene TRBV20-1; no clear D gene. The V end was cut by 2 bases, the J end by 5 bases, with 10 bases between. CDR3 length equals 12 residues. Germline CDR1 reads DFQATT; CDR2 reads SNEGSKA (reference sequence). The CDR3 DNA sequence: TGCAGTGCTAGATGGGGTGGGGACGAGCAGTACTTC. Its translation: CSARWGGDEQYF.

Only a few counts were recorded for this clonotype. The chain carries TRBV12-3 or TRBV12-4 and TRBJ2-3, with a possible D match to TRBD2 (5 bases). Trimming removed 3 bases from V and 0 bases from J, with 13 bases in between. The CDR3 is 16 residues long. The CDR3 DNA is TGTGCCAGCAGTTTGAGGATGCGGGTGAGCACAGATACGCAGTATTTT. Its protein is CASSLRMRVSTDTQYF.

This clonotype was seen a few times. This chain links TRBV5-1 with TRBJ2-7, with D perhaps TRBD2 (6 bases). CDR3 length equals 15 residues. Trimming stripped 3 bases from V and 5 bases from J, with 18 bases between. The germline gives CDR1 SGHRS, CDR2 YFSETQ. CDR3 sequence (DNA): TGCGCCAGCAGCTACCGACTGGGGACTTTGGACGAGCAGTACTTC. It is translated as CASSYRLGTLDEQYF.

This clonotype came up a few times. The chain is built from TRBV4-3 and TRBJ2-7; tentative D call: TRBD1 (6 bases). Germline loops: CDR1 LGHNA, CDR2 YSLEER. V was clipped by 3 bases and J by 7 bases, with 16 bases between them. The CDR3 loop spans 14 amino acids. CDR3 nucleotide sequence: TGCGCCAGCAGCCACGCACAGGGAGTTGATGAGCAGTACTTC. Translation gives CASSHAQGVDEQYF.

This chain links TRBV29-1 with TRBJ1-5, with D possibly matching TRBD1 (5 bases). Germline CDR1 and CDR2: SQVTM and ANQGSEA. The CDR3 is 13 residues long. Trimming cost V 4 bases and J 3 bases, with 10 bases left between them. The CDR3 here is CSVGDSYNQPQHF. The CDR3 DNA reads as TGCAGCGTTGGAGACAGTTACAATCAGCCCCAGCATTTT.

There are many counts of this clonotype. V usage is TRBV7-3 and J usage is TRBJ2-2, with 8 bases lining up with TRBD2. CDR3 length equals 15 residues. CDR1 and CDR2 from the germline V gene are SGHTA and FQGTGA. V lost 6 bases, J lost 4 bases, and 7 bases stayed unmatched. The CDR3 loop is CASSWTSSGTGELFF. As DNA, the CDR3 is TGTGCCAGCAGTTGGACTAGCTCTGGCACCGGGGAGCTGTTTTTT.

V and J are TRBV9 and TRBJ1-2, with D possibly TRBD1 on 5 matching bases. Germline CDR1 is SGDLS and CDR2 is YYNGEE. This CDR3 has 16 amino acids. V lost 3 bases and J 1 base, leaving 16 bases between the germline ends. CDR3 amino acids: CASSDPGAGDNYGYTF. In DNA, the CDR3 is TGTGCCAGCAGCGACCCCGGGGCGGGTGATAACTATGGCTACACCTTC. Looking up the rest from reference TRBV9 and TRBJ1-2 gives the full variable domain: DSGVTQTPKHLITATGQRVTLRCSPRSGDLSVYWYQQSLDQGLQFLIQYYNGEERAKGNILERFSAQQFPDLHSELNLSSLELGDSALYFCASSDPGAGDNYGYTFGSGTRLTVV.

The chain recombines TRBV9 with TRBJ2-1; maybe TRBD1 (6 bases). Germline CDR1 SGDLS, CDR2 YYNGEE. Trimming pared 2 bases from V and 0 bases from J, leaving 12 bases between. This CDR3 region has 16 residues. CDR3 sequence reads: CASSVVGASSYNEQFF. The CDR3 bases are TGTGCCAGCAGCGTGGTGGGGGCGAGCTCCTACAATGAGCAGTTCTTC.

The sample holds a few counts of this clonotype. The chain recombines TRBV12-3 or TRBV12-4 with TRBJ1-2; D not resolved. Trimming took 6 bases from V and 1 from J, leaving 18 bases between them. The CDR3 contains 16 residues. This CDR3 is CASSQLGQTYNYGYTF. Here the CDR3 DNA reads TGTGCCAGCAGCCAGCTAGGGCAGACATATAACTATGGCTACACCTTC.

This rearrangement joins TRBV5-1 to TRBJ2-4; 8 positions match TRBD1. The V and J ends lost 4 bases and 1 base, in that order; junction bases with no gene match: 7. The CDR3 runs to 16 residues. In germline, CDR1 is SGHRS, CDR2 YFSETQ. In DNA, the CDR3 is TGCGCCAGCAGCCCGGACAGGGAGGTGGCCAAAAACATTCAGTACTTC. Protein sequence: CASSPDREVAKNIQYF.

This chain connects TRBV5-4 to TRBJ2-2; possibly TRBD1 for D (5 bases). Germline V lookup: CDR1 SGHNT, CDR2 YYREEE (reference sequence). Trimming pared 4 bases from V and 4 bases from J, leaving 17 bases between. CDR3 length equals 16 residues. The DNA of the CDR3 is TGTGCCAGCAGCCCGCAACTGATACAGGCCACCGGGGAGCTGTTTTTT. It is translated as CASSPQLIQATGELFF.